This T cell receptor beta chain is from a study of cytomegalovirus exposure and HLA in healthy donors. The wider study: Samples from HLA-typed donors yielded approximately 80 million unique TCRs in an early data release. Whole-study findings and limits: Productive rates of about 90% or about 30% were seen for most TCR beta V segments in an earlier analysis.

The V gene's germline CDR1 is SGHTA and CDR2 FQGNSA. Trimming removed 5 bases from V and 10 bases from J; junction bases left unmatched: 5. The CDR3 consists of 14 residues. The PCR employed 60 Vbeta primers together with 13 Jbeta primers. Method: immunoSEQ multiplex PCR; TCRdb's copy keeps in-frame clones and lacks some. The table records under 150,000 clones, around 70% of them present only once. This clone showed up just a few times. Antigen: not known. Sequences were obtained from PBMCs. The rearrangement uses TRBV7-2 and TRBJ2-1; TRBD2 agrees at 13 bases. The clonotype originates from a man in his thirties or forties in good health and CMV-seropositive. The chain's CDR3 is CASSRTSGSGEQFF. DNA for the CDR3: TGTGCCAGCAGCCGGACTAGCGGGAGTGGCGAGCAGTTCTTC.